The 25 T cell receptor beta chains listed next were all sequenced from one sample in a study of blood T cell repertoires in COVID-19. TCRdb's copy holds only in-frame clones and misses some; the assay was immunoSEQ multiplex PCR. The table has approximately 220,000 clones, 83% seen once. Sequences were obtained from PBMCs or T cells enriched from blood (not recorded which). The receptors originated from a woman between 45 and 65 years old who had been exposed to COVID-19.

The chain has TRBV2 and TRBJ1-4, with D maybe TRBD1 (5 bases). Germline CDR1 reads SNHLY; CDR2 reads FYNNEI. V shed 7 bases and J shed 0 bases, with 6 bases lying between them. The CDR3 spans 13 residues. The DNA of the CDR3 is TGTGCCAGCAAACAGGCAACTAATGAAAAACTGTTTTTT. Translating it yields CASKQATNEKLFF.

The chain has TRBV15 and TRBJ2-6, with 9 bases aligning to TRBD1. The CDR3 covers 19 residues. Trimming took 1 base from V and 0 from J; bases not matched to a gene: 7. Germline V gives CDR1 LNHNV, CDR2 YYDKDF (reference sequence). The CDR3 DNA is TGTGCCACCAGCAGAGTTTGGGGACAGGGCCACTCTGGGGCCAACGTCCTGACTTTC. The encoded protein is CATSRVWGQGHSGANVLTF. Full variable domain (remainder filled in from reference TRBV15 and TRBJ2-6): DAMVIQNPRYQVTQFGKPVTLSCSQTLNHNVMYWYQQKSSQAPKLLFHYYDKDFNNEADTPDNFQSRRPNTSFCFLDIRSPGLGDTAMYLCATSRVWGQGHSGANVLTFGAGSRLTVL.

The rearrangement joins TRBV18 to TRBJ1-1, with D maybe TRBD1 (5 bases). V lost 5 bases and J lost 5, with 15 bases in between. Germline CDR1 is KGHSH and CDR2 is LQKENI. This CDR3 has 14 amino acids. The CDR3 DNA is TGTGCCAGCTCAACTAGACCGGAGGGGACTGAAGCTTTCTTT. This gives the protein CASSTRPEGTEAFF.

The chain combines TRBV24-1 with TRBJ2-1; 10 nucleotides line up with TRBD1. V was clipped by 1 base and J by 6 bases; unmatched bases: 5. CDR1 KGHDR and CDR2 SFDVKD come from the germline V gene. CDR3 size: 16 residues. This CDR3 reads CATSDFSGQGINEQFF. The CDR3 DNA follows: TGTGCCACCAGTGATTTCTCGGGACAGGGGATCAATGAGCAGTTCTTC.

The chain has TRBV21-1 and TRBJ1-4; the D call in the table, TRBD1, was not verified against the DNA. TRBV21-1 is recorded as a pseudogene. This CDR3 comprises 15 residues. In DNA, the CDR3 is TGTGCCAGCAGATCCCTACAGGGGACCTGCTGGAAACTGTTTTTT. Protein: CASRSLQGTCWKLFF.

This rearrangement joins TRBV19 to TRBJ1-1; tentatively, D is TRBD1 (5 bases). Trimming took off 6 bases at V and 2 bases at J, with 13 bases between the two ends. Germline-derived CDR1 and CDR2 are LNHDA and SQIVND (reference sequence). CDR3 length: 14 amino acids. The CDR3 here is CASRTDSHNTEAFF. Written as DNA, the CDR3 is TGTGCCAGTAGGACTGACAGCCATAACACTGAAGCTTTCTTT.

The J gene is TRBJ2-7, the V gene TRBV28; D perhaps matches TRBD2 (7 bases). This CDR3 comprises 14 residues. Trimming pared 9 bases from V and 0 bases from J, leaving 15 bases between. The germline V gene encodes CDR1 MDHEN and CDR2 SYDVKM. The CDR3 reads CASVRGALSYEQYF. CDR3 DNA: TGTGCCAGTGTCCGGGGGGCACTCTCCTACGAGCAGTACTTC.

The chain recombines TRBV7-2 with TRBJ2-3; 7 bases map to TRBD2. CDR3 size: 14 residues. V dropped 4 bases and J dropped 6; count of bases not matched to a gene: 7. Per germline, CDR1 SGHTA and CDR2 FQGNSA. CDR3 coding DNA: TGTGCCAGCAGCTCTACGACTAGCCAGGATACGCAGTATTTT. Its translation: CASSSTTSQDTQYF.

The V gene is TRBV2, the J gene TRBJ2-7; TRBD1 matches at 8 bases. The CDR3 length is 16 residues. The J segment lost 1 base and the V segment lost 3 bases, leaving 8 bases of the junction unmatched. Germline V lookup: CDR1 SNHLY, CDR2 FYNNEI. Written as DNA, the CDR3 is TGTGCCAGCAGTGACCCCCACAGGGGGACATCCTACGAGCAGTACTTC. Protein sequence: CASSDPHRGTSYEQYF.

This chain joins TRBV4-2 and TRBJ1-2; possible D gene TRBD1, 5 bases. Trimming removed 0 bases from V and 4 bases from J, with 9 bases in between. From germline, CDR1 is LGHNA and CDR2 YNFKEQ. This CDR3 comprises 14 residues. The CDR3 nucleotides are TGTGCCAGCAGCCAAGATCGCAGGGTCTATGGCTACACCTTC. It is translated as CASSQDRRVYGYTF.

The J gene is TRBJ2-6, the V gene TRBV5-5; D perhaps matches TRBD1 (6 bases). The germline V gene encodes CDR1 SGHKS and CDR2 YYEKEE (reference sequence). Trimming removed 6 bases at V and 0 bases at J, with 16 bases between. The CDR3 contains 17 residues. In DNA, the CDR3 is TGTGCCAGCACCTTAACAGGGATGGGCTCTGGGGCCAACGTCCTGACTTTC. Translation: CASTLTGMGSGANVLTF.

The V and J genes are TRBV29-1 and TRBJ2-1; D is possibly TRBD1 (6 bases). V lost 1 base and J lost 7, with 14 bases in between. CDR3 length: 14 amino acids. Germline V gene sequence: CDR1 SQVTM, CDR2 ANQGSEA. The CDR3 spells CSVEVPGAWNEQFF. CDR3 DNA sequence: TGCAGCGTTGAAGTTCCAGGGGCATGGAATGAGCAGTTCTTC.

The chain recombines TRBV11-3 with TRBJ2-2, with D unclear. The V end was cut by 4 bases, the J end by 7 bases, with 7 bases between. Germline assignment: CDR1 SGHNT and CDR2 YENEEA. The CDR3 has 12 residues. CDR3 sequence reads: CASSSGYGELFF. The DNA of the CDR3 is TGTGCCAGCAGCTCCGGGTACGGGGAGCTGTTTTTT.

J is TRBJ2-2 and V is TRBV25-1; 8 positions agree with TRBD1. Germline-derived CDR1 and CDR2 are MGHDK and SYGVNS. V lost 4 bases, J lost 3 bases, and 7 bases stayed unmatched. The length of the CDR3 is 16 residues. The CDR3 is CASSVTQGVDTGELFF. CDR3 bases: TGTGCCAGCAGTGTCACACAGGGGGTAGACACCGGGGAGCTGTTTTTT.

This clone was observed at least ten times. This chain uses TRBV28 with TRBJ2-2, with TRBD2 as a possible D gene (6 bases). The germline gives CDR1 MDHEN, CDR2 SYDVKM. This CDR3 region has 14 residues. Trimming took off 4 bases at V and 12 bases at J, with 18 bases between the two ends. The CDR3 region has the DNA TGTGCCAGCAGTTCCCCCTCAGTGGCGGGGAAGCTGTTTTTT. Amino acid sequence: CASSSPSVAGKLFF.

The chain is built from TRBV4-3 and TRBJ2-5; 9 positions agree with TRBD1. The germline gives CDR1 LGHNA, CDR2 YSLEER. Losses at the gene ends were 1 base for V and 2 bases for J; bases not matched to a gene: 5. This CDR3 spans 16 amino acids. The CDR3 bases are TGCGCCAGCAGCCAAGGCCCGGGACAGGGACAAGAGACCCAGTACTTC. It is translated as CASSQGPGQGQETQYF.

The chain combines TRBV2 with TRBJ2-7, with TRBD2 as a possible D gene (6 bases). The germline CDR1 and CDR2 sequences are SNHLY and FYNNEI. V lost 3 bases, J lost 7 bases, and 16 bases lay in between. The CDR3 has 14 residues. CDR3 in DNA: TGTGCCAGCAGTGATTGGCAGGGAGGTCGGGAGCAGTACTTC. Its translation is CASSDWQGGREQYF.

The table lists this clone with a count of one. The V gene is TRBV25-1, the J gene TRBJ2-1; D is undetermined. The V end lost 2 bases, the J end lost 5 bases, and 16 bases lay between the germline ends. The germline V gene has CDR1 MGHDK and CDR2 SYGVNS. The CDR3 spans 16 residues. In DNA form, the CDR3 reads TGTGCCAGCAGTGAAGAACAGCCGTTCGTGGACAATGAGCAGTTCTTC. It encodes CASSEEQPFVDNEQFF.

The chain has TRBV2 and TRBJ1-1; possible D gene TRBD1, 6 bases. The CDR3 runs to 14 residues. From germline, CDR1 is SNHLY and CDR2 FYNNEI. Deletions cut 0 bases from V and 9 bases from J, with 14 bases between. The CDR3 protein is CASSEAASQGQAFF. In DNA, the CDR3 is TGTGCCAGCAGTGAAGCTGCGAGCCAGGGGCAAGCTTTCTTT.

The gene calls are TRBV7-9 and TRBJ1-2; D is possibly TRBD1 (5 bases). Germline-derived CDR1 and CDR2 are SEHNR and FQNEAQ (reference sequence). Trimming removed 1 base from V and 14 bases from J, with 11 bases in between. CDR3 length equals 11 residues. CDR3 nucleotides: TGTGCCAGCAGCTTAGACGGGGGAGGGACCTTC. As protein: CASSLDGGGTF. The whole variable domain, filled in from reference TRBV7-9 and TRBJ1-2, reads DTGVSQNPRHKITKRGQNVTFRCDPISEHNRLYWYRQTLGQGPEFLTYFQNEAQLEKSRLLSDRFSAERPKGSFSTLEIQRTEQGDSAMYLCASSLDGGGTFGSGTRLTVV.

The V gene is TRBV7-2, the J gene TRBJ2-3; TRBD2 matches 12 bases. The junction had 3 bases not matched to a gene; V was cut back by 0 bases and J by 5 bases. CDR3 length: 16 amino acids. Looked up from germline, CDR1 is SGHTA and CDR2 is FQGNSA. The chain's CDR3 is CASSLALAGGQDTQYF. DNA for the CDR3: TGTGCCAGCAGCTTAGCCCTAGCGGGGGGGCAAGATACGCAGTATTTT. The whole variable domain, filled in from reference TRBV7-2 and TRBJ2-3, reads GAGVSQSPSNKVTEKGKDVELRCDPISGHTALYWYRQSLGQGLEFLIYFQGNSAPDKSGLPSDRFSAERTGGSVSTLTIQRTQQEDSAVYLCASSLALAGGQDTQYFGPGTRLTVL.

The chain links TRBV9 to TRBJ2-7, with TRBD2 matching 7 bases. CDR1 and CDR2 from the germline V gene are SGDLS and YYNGEE. This CDR3 is built from 14 residues. V gave up 0 bases and J gave up 2 bases; unmatched junction bases: 2. This CDR3 reads CASSVGGGAYEQYF. In DNA form, the CDR3 reads TGTGCCAGCAGCGTAGGTGGGGGGGCCTACGAGCAGTACTTC. Combining the CDR3 with reference TRBV9 and TRBJ2-7 gives the whole variable domain DSGVTQTPKHLITATGQRVTLRCSPRSGDLSVYWYQQSLDQGLQFLIQYYNGEERAKGNILERFSAQQFPDLHSELNLSSLELGDSALYFCASSVGGGAYEQYFGPGTRLTVT.

The chain links TRBV12-5 to TRBJ2-3; D possibly corresponds to TRBD1 (6 bases). The V gene's germline CDR1 is LGHNT and CDR2 FRNRAP. The CDR3 sequence is 15 residues long. V lost 7 bases and J lost 2, with 16 bases in between. CDR3 nucleotides: TGTGCTAGTGACCCGGGACAAAGGACCACAGATACGCAGTATTTT. This gives the protein CASDPGQRTTDTQYF.

This chain connects TRBV5-6 to TRBJ1-1; tentatively, D is TRBD1 (6 bases). The CDR3 totals 16 residues. In germline, CDR1 is SGHDT, CDR2 YYEEEE. The V end lost 3 bases, the J end lost 1 base, and 16 bases lay between the germline ends. The CDR3 here is CASSSSLQGWNTEAFF. The CDR3 nucleotides read TGTGCCAGCAGCTCTTCCTTACAGGGTTGGAACACTGAAGCTTTCTTT.

The chain carries TRBV9 and TRBJ2-2; D not resolved. Germline V gene data show CDR1 as SGDLS and CDR2 as YYNGEE. CDR3 length: 13 residues. Trimming took off 4 bases at V and 2 bases at J, with 6 bases between the two ends. The CDR3 loop is CASSTFNTGELFF. CDR3 DNA sequence: TGTGCCAGCAGCACTTTTAACACCGGGGAGCTGTTTTTT.